This passage covers 25 T cell receptor beta chains from one sample sequenced in a study of blood T cells in healthy people across ages. A second about 6 to 12 cycle PCR used barcoded and J-beta primers. Each CDR3 protein is one row after TCRdb ran MiXCR on the 5' RACE reads. The table shows roughly 1.7 million distinct CDR3 sequences, with roughly 32% occurring only once. The sequencing input was blood. These receptors were taken from a woman aged 25-40 years in good health.

A word on this clonotype: One junction end does not reproduce the germline sequence, and a read error may be involved. The chain recombines TRBV7-9 with TRBJ2-5; D possibly uses TRBD1 or TRBD2 (5 bases each). The CDR3 is made up of 14 amino acids. Germline lookup yields CDR1 SEHNR and CDR2 FQNEAQ (reference sequence). The CDR3 DNA is TGTGCCTGCAGCTGGGACGGCCTCGGAGAGACCCTGTACTTC. This gives the protein CACSWDGLGETLYF.

Only a few counts were recorded for this clonotype. The CDR3 DNA is TGTGCCAGCAGTGAATTGGTCCGAGGAGAAACTGAAGCTTTCTTT. This translates into CASSELVRGETEAFF. The rearrangement uses TRBV25-1 and TRBJ1-1; D is unresolved. V was shortened by 1 base and J by 5 bases, with 14 bases between the two germline ends. Germline CDR1 MGHDK, CDR2 SYGVNS. This CDR3 spans 15 amino acids. The variable domain in full, with the rest retrieved from reference TRBV25-1 and TRBJ1-1, is EADIYQTPRYLVIGTGKKITLECSQTMGHDKMYWYQQDPGMELHLIHYSYGVNSTEKGDLSSESTVSRIRTEHFPLTLESARPSHTSQYLCASSELVRGETEAFFGQGTRLTVV.

This clonotype was counted at least ten times. The chain has TRBV29-1 and TRBJ2-7, with D uncertain. In germline, CDR1 is SQVTM, CDR2 ANQGSEA. The CDR3 has 13 amino acids. The ends were cut back, 4 bases at V and 0 bases at J, with 10 bases in the middle. CDR3 protein: CSVVSLSSYEQYF. The CDR3 bases are TGCAGCGTTGTGTCCCTCAGCTCCTACGAGCAGTACTTC.

This clonotype was counted a few times. J is TRBJ2-1 and V is TRBV6-2 or TRBV6-3, with D maybe TRBD2 (6 bases). The germline CDR1 and CDR2 sequences are MNHEY and SVGEGT. Deletions cut 2 bases from V and 7 bases from J, with 24 bases between. The CDR3 loop spans 18 amino acids. CDR3 bases: TGTGCCAGCAGTTACCCTCCGGCTGGGACGTCGGAGGGGAATGAGCAGTTCTTC. Its protein product is CASSYPPAGTSEGNEQFF.

The table lists this clonotype with a count of one. A clone one base away is much larger, so this may be a read error. The chain links TRBV10-3 to TRBJ2-1; the match to TRBD1 covers 7 bases. This CDR3 comprises 14 residues. V shed 9 bases, J shed 2 bases, and the junction held 7 bases outside the gene matches. CDR1 is ENHRY and CDR2 is SYGVKD in the germline V gene. This CDR3 is CAIREGATYNEQFF. For the CDR3, the DNA is TGTGCCATTAGAGAGGGGGCGACCTACAATGAGCAGTTCTTC.

This clonotype turned up a few times. The rearrangement links TRBV10-1 to TRBJ2-3, with a possible D match to TRBD1 (6 bases). Trimming removed 4 bases from V and 1 base from J, with 9 bases in between. The CDR3 runs to 14 residues. The germline CDR1 and CDR2 sequences are WNHNN and SYGVQD (reference sequence). CDR3 DNA: TGCGCCAGCAGTGGGGACAAACGCACAGATACGCAGTATTTT. Protein product: CASSGDKRTDTQYF.

The chain has TRBV20-1 and TRBJ2-3; D is possibly TRBD2 (5 bases). Germline CDR1 reads DFQATT; CDR2 reads SNEGSKA (reference sequence). V lost 5 bases and J 0 bases, leaving 12 bases between the germline ends. The CDR3 has 14 residues. In nucleotides, the CDR3 is TGCAGTGCTCCGCAAGCGGACAGCACAGATACGCAGTATTTT. Its translation: CSAPQADSTDTQYF.

The chain employs TRBV27 and TRBJ1-6, with D possibly matching TRBD1 (6 bases). The CDR3 covers 15 residues. CDR1 is MNHEY and CDR2 is SMNVEV in the germline V gene (reference sequence). V was shortened by 3 bases and J by 5 bases, with 11 bases between the two germline ends. CDR3 bases: TGTGCCAGCAGTTTGAGGGGGTTGGATAATTCACCCCTCCACTTT. This codes for CASSLRGLDNSPLHF.

As to this clonotype: A much larger clone differs from this one at a single base, so this may be a read error. V is TRBV29-1 and J is TRBJ2-5, with D tentatively TRBD1 or TRBD2 (6 bases each). With 6 bases removed from V and 5 bases from J, the gap between germline ends came to 19 bases. The CDR3 runs to 14 residues. Germline V gives CDR1 SQVTM, CDR2 ANQGSEA. CDR3 sequence (DNA): TGCAGCGTCCGAAGGGGGGACTTGGGCGAGACCCAGTACTTC. Its translation: CSVRRGDLGETQYF.

J is TRBJ1-2 and V is TRBV7-9; D unclear. CDR1 SEHNR and CDR2 FQNEAQ come from the germline V gene (reference sequence). With 4 bases removed from V and 7 bases from J, the gap between germline ends came to 13 bases. CDR3 size: 13 residues. DNA for the CDR3: TGTGCCAGCAGCTACCCCCCAGGTCCTGGCTACACCTTC. This codes for CASSYPPGPGYTF.

The table lists this clonotype with many counts. This chain links TRBV20-1 with TRBJ1-2, with a weak D call TRBD1 (5 bases). Germline assignment: CDR1 DFQATT and CDR2 SNEGSKA (reference sequence). V was cut by 3 bases and J by 0 bases, with 8 bases left in between. The CDR3 loop spans 13 amino acids. The CDR3 is CSARDTSNYGYTF. The CDR3 bases are TGCAGTGCTAGGGACACTTCTAACTATGGCTACACCTTC.

A remark on this clonotype: A much larger clonotype is one base distant, so this may be a read error. This chain connects TRBV10-3 to TRBJ2-1; 15 bases align to TRBD2. Per the germline V gene, CDR1 is ENHRY and CDR2 is SYGVKD. The length of the CDR3 is 15 residues. CDR3 bases: TGTACCATCAAAGGGACTAGCGGGGGGCACAATGAGCAGTTCTTC. It is translated as CTIKGTSGGHNEQFF.

The gene calls are TRBV27 and TRBJ2-3; 7 nucleotides match TRBD2. This CDR3 is 15 amino acids long. CDR1 is MNHEY, CDR2 SMNVEV, per germline (reference sequence). J lost 6 bases, V lost 1 base, and 7 bases had no gene match. CDR3 sequence reads: CASSLWGGGKDTQYF. CDR3 coding DNA: TGTGCCAGCAGTTTATGGGGGGGGGGAAAGGATACGCAGTATTTT.

This clonotype appeared many times. The J gene is TRBJ2-5, the V gene TRBV20-1; D remains unclear. With 0 bases removed from V and 3 bases from J, the gap between germline ends came to 11 bases. CDR1 DFQATT and CDR2 SNEGSKA come from the germline V gene (reference sequence). There are 14 residues in the CDR3. This chain's CDR3 is CSARDGGPKETQYF. The CDR3 DNA follows: TGCAGTGCTAGAGATGGTGGGCCGAAAGAGACCCAGTACTTC.

Comments on this clonotype: One end of the junction varies from germline; a read error may be responsible. The CDR3 sequence is CASRRSVGNSPPHF. CDR3 nucleotide sequence: TGTGCCAGCAGAAGGTCAGTCGGCAATTCACCCCCCCACTTT. V usage is TRBV6-5 and J usage is TRBJ1-6; D is undetermined. Germline CDR1 and CDR2: MNHEY and SVGAGI. The CDR3 runs to 14 residues.

The chain is built from TRBV20-1 and TRBJ2-7; D uncertain. The tail of the sequence fits TRBJ2-5 better, so the J call may be wrong. The CDR3 is 14 amino acids. Germline CDR1 and CDR2: DFQATT and SNEGSKA (reference sequence). The CDR3 coding sequence is TGCAGTGCTATAGACCCGGACGGCCAAGAGACCCAGTACTTC. Encoded protein: CSAIDPDGQETQYF.

This rearrangement joins TRBV19 to TRBJ1-2, with 8 bases that match TRBD1. CDR3 size: 12 residues. Germline assignment: CDR1 LNHDA and CDR2 SQIVND (reference sequence). V lost 4 bases and J lost 7; bases outside the gene matches: 2. The CDR3 sequence: CASSTDRGGYTF. The CDR3 DNA sequence: TGTGCCAGTAGTACCGACAGGGGTGGCTACACCTTC. Combining the CDR3 with reference TRBV19 and TRBJ1-2 gives the whole variable domain DGGITQSPKYLFRKEGQNVTLSCEQNLNHDAMYWYRQDPGQGLRLIYYSQIVNDFQKGDIAEGYSVSREKKESFPLTVTSAQKNPTAFYLCASSTDRGGYTFGSGTRLTVV.

This chain joins TRBV3-1 and TRBJ1-2, with no clear D. From germline, CDR1 is LGHDT and CDR2 YNNKEL (reference sequence). This CDR3 comprises 13 residues. V was trimmed by 3 bases and J by 8 bases, leaving 13 bases between them. The CDR3: CASSQADGAGYTF. The CDR3 DNA is TGTGCCAGCAGCCAGGCTGACGGAGCAGGCTACACCTTC.

This clonotype appeared many times. J is TRBJ2-5 and V is TRBV29-1; a weak D match, TRBD1 (6 bases). The J call may be faulty, since TRBJ2-7 better matches the DNA end. The CDR3 length is 11 residues. Looked up from germline, CDR1 is SQVTM and CDR2 is ANQGSEA. The CDR3 nucleotides are TGCAGCGCGATATCAGGGGCCGAGCAGTACTTC. Protein sequence: CSAISGAEQYF.

Comment on this clonotype: Germline and junction disagree at one end, which may indicate a read error. This chain connects TRBV27 to TRBJ1-6, with 9 nucleotides matching TRBD1. The CDR3 has 19 residues. Germline V gene lookup returns CDR1 MNHEY and CDR2 SMNVEV (reference sequence). The CDR3 sequence is CAGSLLSGQGASYNSPLHF. DNA for the CDR3: TGTGCCGGCAGTTTACTGTCGGGACAGGGTGCGTCCTATAATTCACCCCTCCACTTT.

This clonotype was detected a few times. The V gene is TRBV7-2, the J gene TRBJ1-2; D unresolved. The V and J ends lost 6 bases and 8 bases respectively, with 19 bases between them. Germline CDR1 and CDR2: SGHTA and FQGNSA. CDR3 length: 14 amino acids. CDR3 amino acids: CASSPTPSGWGYTF. The CDR3 DNA reads TGTGCCAGCAGTCCTACACCATCAGGTTGGGGCTACACCTTC.

V gene TRBV7-9 combines with J gene TRBJ2-1; TRBD2 matches at 8 bases. The J call may be mistaken, given a closer DNA end match to TRBJ2-7. CDR3 length equals 14 residues. Germline assignment: CDR1 SEHNR and CDR2 FQNEAQ (reference sequence). The CDR3 DNA reads as TGTGCCAGCAGCGGAGCGGGGGCCTACAATGAGCAGTACTTC. Amino acid sequence: CASSGAGAYNEQYF.

Many counts were recorded for this clonotype. The V gene is TRBV29-1, the J gene TRBJ2-6; D gene unclear. Germline V gene sequence: CDR1 SQVTM, CDR2 ANQGSEA. Trimming took 7 bases from V and 2 from J, leaving 12 bases between them. This CDR3 has 14 amino acids. The CDR3 DNA reads as TGCAGCGCCTCAGGCGACACTGGGGCCAACGTCCTGACTTTC. This translates into CSASGDTGANVLTF.

The chain combines TRBV20-1 with TRBJ2-7; no clear D gene. With 2 bases removed from V and 3 bases from J, the gap between germline ends came to 14 bases. The CDR3 is 14 residues long. Germline V CDR1 and CDR2: DFQATT, SNEGSKA (reference sequence). As DNA, the CDR3 is TGCAGTGCTAGAAGTCCCGGGCTAAACTACGAGCAGTACTTC. Residues: CSARSPGLNYEQYF.

This rearrangement joins TRBV4-1 to TRBJ2-5; 13 nucleotides match TRBD2. The germline V gene has CDR1 MGHRA and CDR2 YSYEKL. The CDR3 sequence is 17 residues long. J gave up 2 bases and V 1 base, and 4 bases lay outside the gene matches. The chain's CDR3 is CASSQVGLAGAQETQYF. The CDR3 coding sequence is TGCGCCAGCAGCCAAGTTGGACTAGCGGGAGCTCAAGAGACCCAGTACTTC.